Below are 30 T cell receptor beta chains sequenced from a single sample in a study of T cell changes during pregnancy in multiple sclerosis. Sequencing was performed with immunoSEQ multiplex PCR; in TCRdb, only in-frame clones are kept and a portion is missing. The data hold 130,000 or so clones, with about 93% observed a single time. Sequenced material: peripheral blood, taken before pregnancy. These receptors were collected from a female donor with multiple sclerosis, enrolled in a pregnancy study.

The chain links TRBV10-2 to TRBJ2-7, with TRBD2 matching over 12 bases. V dropped 4 bases and J dropped 5; count of bases not matched to a gene: 15. Germline V CDR1 and CDR2: WSHSY, SAAADI. CDR3 length: 18 residues. CDR3 in DNA: TGCGCCAGCAGTGTTCAGGGCGTGCTAGCGGGAGGGCCGGACGAGCAGTACTTC. Residues: CASSVQGVLAGGPDEQYF.

The table lists this clone with a count of one. The chain joins TRBV6-1 to TRBJ2-1, with D uncertain. The CDR3 length is 12 residues. V lost 0 bases and J lost 8, with 5 bases in between. Germline V CDR1 and CDR2: MNHNS, SASEGT. The CDR3 is CASSEARYEQFF. The CDR3 bases are TGTGCCAGCAGTGAAGCGCGGTATGAGCAGTTCTTC.

This chain links TRBV5-1 with TRBJ2-7, with 7 bases matching TRBD1. Germline trimming cut 3 bases from V and 7 bases from J; bases unmatched to any gene: 1. Per the germline V gene, CDR1 is SGHRS and CDR2 is YFSETQ. CDR3 length: 11 amino acids. For the CDR3, the DNA is TGCGCCAGCAGCTCGGACAGGGAGCAGTACTTC. Its protein is CASSSDREQYF. The full variable domain, its missing parts supplied by reference TRBV5-1 and TRBJ2-7, is KAGVTQTPRYLIKTRGQQVTLSCSPISGHRSVSWYQQTPGQGLQFLFEYFSETQRNKGNFPGRFSGRQFSNSRSEMNVSTLELGDSALYLCASSSDREQYFGPGTRLTVT.

The J gene is TRBJ2-7, the V gene TRBV19, with 12 bases aligning to TRBD2. CDR1 and CDR2 (germline): LNHDA, SQIVND (reference sequence). V lost 2 bases to trimming and J lost 3 bases; unmatched junction nucleotides: 2. The CDR3 loop spans 15 amino acids. The CDR3 DNA reads as TGTGCCAGTAGTATACTAGCGGGAGGGAGCTACGAGCAGTACTTC. Translating it yields CASSILAGGSYEQYF.

This chain uses TRBV19 with TRBJ2-3; no firm D call. Germline CDR1 and CDR2: LNHDA and SQIVND (reference sequence). The CDR3 contains 14 residues. V lost 5 bases and J lost 1, with 10 bases in between. CDR3 region: CASSGALGTDTQYF. CDR3 in DNA: TGTGCCAGTAGTGGAGCTTTGGGCACAGATACGCAGTATTTT.

V gene TRBV27 combines with J gene TRBJ2-5; 14 bases match TRBD2. J was trimmed by 3 bases and V by 5 bases; bases with no gene match: 8. CDR3 length equals 17 residues. Germline V CDR1 and CDR2: MNHEY, SMNVEV (reference sequence). This CDR3 reads CASSPIRLAGGKETQYF. CDR3 bases: TGTGCCAGCAGTCCGATTAGACTAGCGGGAGGGAAAGAGACCCAGTACTTC.

This chain joins TRBV11-2 and TRBJ2-5; weak D call: TRBD2 (7 bases). The CDR3 is 14 residues long. CDR1 is SGHAT, CDR2 FQNNGV, per germline. The V and J ends lost 5 bases and 5 bases respectively, with 15 bases between them. CDR3 DNA: TGTGCCAGCAGCCGAGGCGGGGGCACGGAGACCCAGTACTTC. This gives the protein CASSRGGGTETQYF.

This chain joins TRBV2 and TRBJ2-5; a weak D match, TRBD1 (6 bases). The CDR3 spans 15 residues. CDR1 SNHLY and CDR2 FYNNEI come from the germline V gene. Trimming cost V 2 bases and J 3 bases, with 13 bases left between them. This CDR3 is CASSENGQKKETQYF. In DNA form, the CDR3 reads TGTGCCAGCAGTGAAAACGGACAGAAGAAAGAGACCCAGTACTTC. The whole variable domain, filled in from reference TRBV2 and TRBJ2-5, reads EPEVTQTPSHQVTQMGQEVILRCVPISNHLYFYWYRQILGQKVEFLVSFYNNEISEKSEIFDDQFSVERPDGSNFTLKIRSTKLEDSAMYFCASSENGQKKETQYFGPGTRLLVL.

V and J are TRBV5-4 and TRBJ2-2, with TRBD2 identical over 9 bases. The CDR3 sequence is 17 residues long. CDR1 and CDR2 from the germline V gene are SGHNT and YYREEE (reference sequence). Unmatched junction bases numbered 12, after V lost 4 bases and J lost 5 bases. This chain's CDR3 is CASSPLVGLAGTGELFF. CDR3 coding DNA: TGTGCCAGCAGCCCCCTTGTTGGGCTAGCGGGGACCGGGGAGCTGTTTTTT.

The CDR3 region is CASTDGGGGYGYTF. The CDR3 DNA reads as TGTGCCAGCACAGACGGGGGTGGGGGGTATGGCTACACCTTC. The chain carries TRBV6-1 and TRBJ1-2; D may be TRBD1 (5 bases). Germline values: CDR1 MNHNS, CDR2 SASEGT. The CDR3 is 14 residues long. V lost 7 bases to trimming and J lost 5 bases, with 17 bases between them.

The gene calls are TRBV5-6 and TRBJ1-2; D might be TRBD1 (5 bases). In germline, CDR1 is SGHDT, CDR2 YYEEEE. V gave up 2 bases and J gave up 4 bases, with 12 bases separating them. The CDR3 is made up of 14 amino acids. DNA for the CDR3: TGTGCCAGCAGCTTCCCCCGTAGGGGCTATGGCTACACCTTC. This codes for CASSFPRRGYGYTF.

This clone was seen only once. The genes are TRBV5-1 and TRBJ1-2, with TRBD1 matching 9 bases. There are 16 residues in the CDR3. The J segment lost 5 bases and the V segment lost 0 bases, leaving 8 bases of the junction unmatched. Germline values: CDR1 SGHRS, CDR2 YFSETQ. CDR3 nucleotides: TGCGCCAGCAGCTTGGGTGATACAGGGGGCCGGTATGGCTACACCTTC. Its protein is CASSLGDTGGRYGYTF. Drawing the rest from reference TRBV5-1 and TRBJ1-2, the complete variable domain is KAGVTQTPRYLIKTRGQQVTLSCSPISGHRSVSWYQQTPGQGLQFLFEYFSETQRNKGNFPGRFSGRQFSNSRSEMNVSTLELGDSALYLCASSLGDTGGRYGYTFGSGTRLTVV.

This chain connects TRBV9 to TRBJ1-1; D is undetermined. CDR1 is SGDLS and CDR2 is YYNGEE in the germline V gene. CDR3 length: 16 residues. V was shortened by 3 bases and J by 6 bases, with 21 bases between the two germline ends. As DNA, the CDR3 is TGTGCCAGCAGCGGGGAGAAGGGCCTCGTCCGGCCTGAAGCTTTCTTT. Its protein is CASSGEKGLVRPEAFF.

This chain connects TRBV27 to TRBJ1-1; the match to TRBD1 covers 7 bases. CDR3 length: 14 amino acids. Losses at the gene ends were 9 bases for V and 1 base for J; bases not matched to a gene: 8. Per the germline V gene, CDR1 is MNHEY and CDR2 is SMNVEV (reference sequence). CDR3 loop: CARVLDRPNTEAFF. The CDR3 bases are TGTGCCAGGGTGTTGGACAGGCCGAACACTGAAGCTTTCTTT.

The J gene is TRBJ1-3, the V gene TRBV29-1; D is perhaps TRBD1 (5 bases). The CDR3 sequence is 13 residues long. Germline V gene lookup returns CDR1 SQVTM and CDR2 ANQGSEA. V lost 6 bases and J lost 1, with 10 bases in between. In DNA, the CDR3 is TGCAGCGTATCAGGGCTGTCTGGAAACACCATATATTTT. Translated: CSVSGLSGNTIYF.

The chain employs TRBV30 and TRBJ1-1; no clear D gene. The V gene's germline CDR1 is GTSNPN and CDR2 SVGIG (reference sequence). The CDR3 runs 11 residues. Trimming took 5 bases from V and 5 from J, leaving 9 bases between them. Here the CDR3 DNA reads TGTGCCTGGGGCGGGAGGACTGAAGCTTTCTTT. Translated: CAWGGRTEAFF.

J is TRBJ2-7 and V is TRBV6-1; possibly TRBD1 for D (6 bases). This CDR3 has 16 amino acids. Germline loops: CDR1 MNHNS, CDR2 SASEGT. The ends were cut back, 2 bases at V and 5 bases at J, with 19 bases in the middle. CDR3 residues: CASSERPGAQGDEQYF. Here the CDR3 DNA reads TGTGCCAGCAGTGAACGACCAGGGGCGCAGGGTGACGAGCAGTACTTC.

CDR3 sequence (DNA): TGTGCCAGCAGCCCGACCCTTACAGGGGGCGTCTACGAGCAGTACTTC. It encodes CASSPTLTGGVYEQYF. The chain carries TRBV7-2 and TRBJ2-7; TRBD1 matches 9 bases. CDR3 size: 16 residues. Germline V lookup: CDR1 SGHTA, CDR2 FQGNSA. Trimming took 5 bases from V and 3 from J; bases not matched to a gene: 11.

The CDR3 loop is CASSSPVGAEGSAGANVLTF. The CDR3 region has the DNA TGTGCCAGCAGCTCCCCTGTGGGGGCAGAGGGATCCGCTGGGGCCAACGTCCTGACTTTC. The chain has TRBV7-3 and TRBJ2-6; TRBD1 might be the D (6 bases). V lost 4 bases and J 2 bases, leaving 24 bases between the germline ends. The CDR3 is 20 residues long. Per germline, CDR1 SGHTA and CDR2 FQGTGA.

The chain combines TRBV11-2 with TRBJ2-3; 9 positions match TRBD2. The V gene end was trimmed by 5 bases and the J gene end by 0 bases; junction bases not matched to a gene: 12. This CDR3 is 18 amino acids long. Germline values: CDR1 SGHAT, CDR2 FQNNGV. The chain's CDR3 is CASSLVGSGRASTDTQYF. The CDR3 nucleotides are TGTGCCAGCAGCCTAGTAGGTAGCGGGAGAGCTAGCACAGATACGCAGTATTTT.

V and J are TRBV28 and TRBJ2-1; D unresolved. The V gene lost 6 bases and the J gene lost 4 bases, with 10 bases spanning the gap. Per germline, CDR1 MDHEN and CDR2 SYDVKM. CDR3 length: 13 residues. The CDR3 DNA follows: TGTGCCAGCAGCAAACAGTTATACAATGAGCAGTTCTTC. It translates to CASSKQLYNEQFF.

This sequence joins TRBV6-1 and TRBJ2-7, with 12 bases fitting TRBD2. V lost 8 bases and J lost 4; bases outside the gene matches: 6. The germline CDR1 and CDR2 sequences are MNHNS and SASEGT. The CDR3 is 14 amino acids. CDR3: CASSGLAGPYEQYF. The CDR3 region has the DNA TGTGCCAGCTCAGGACTAGCGGGACCGTACGAGCAGTACTTC.

This clone showed up just once. The chain carries TRBV2 and TRBJ2-1; tentatively, D is TRBD1 (5 bases). CDR3 length: 12 residues. Germline CDR1 SNHLY, CDR2 FYNNEI. V was trimmed by 6 bases and J by 8 bases, leaving 11 bases between them. CDR3 residues: CASRGRVHEQFF. Here the CDR3 DNA reads TGTGCCAGCAGGGGGCGCGTCCATGAGCAGTTCTTC.

The chain combines TRBV5-4 with TRBJ1-1; no reliable D call. Germline-derived CDR1 and CDR2 are SGHNT and YYREEE (reference sequence). The CDR3 is made up of 14 amino acids. The V end lost 0 bases, the J end lost 4 bases, and 10 bases lay between the germline ends. The CDR3 loop is CASSLVQVGTEAFF. CDR3 DNA sequence: TGTGCCAGCAGCTTGGTCCAGGTGGGCACTGAAGCTTTCTTT.

V usage is TRBV9 and J usage is TRBJ2-3; 14 bases match TRBD2. The germline gives CDR1 SGDLS, CDR2 YYNGEE. This CDR3 is built from 17 residues. J lost 3 bases, V lost 0 bases, and 3 bases had no gene match. The CDR3 nucleotides read TGTGCCAGCAGCGTAGGGACTAGCGGGAGGAGTACAGATACGCAGTATTTT. It encodes CASSVGTSGRSTDTQYF.

The chain has TRBV5-1 and TRBJ1-1; D is unclear. This CDR3 is 15 amino acids long. V was shortened by 0 bases and J by 0 bases, with 9 bases between the two germline ends. Germline CDR1 reads SGHRS; CDR2 reads YFSETQ. CDR3: CASSLATGMNTEAFF. The CDR3 region has the DNA TGCGCCAGCAGCTTGGCGACGGGAATGAACACTGAAGCTTTCTTT.

This clone appeared once. The chain recombines TRBV11-2 with TRBJ1-1; TRBD1 matches 11 bases. This CDR3 has 17 amino acids. Per the germline V gene, CDR1 is SGHAT and CDR2 is FQNNGV. The J segment lost 0 bases and the V segment lost 5 bases, leaving 8 bases of the junction unmatched. DNA for the CDR3: TGTGCCAGCAGCCAAGGGGACAGGGGGACTCTGAACACTGAAGCTTTCTTT. This gives the protein CASSQGDRGTLNTEAFF.

V and J are TRBV27 and TRBJ1-2; 7 bases are shared with TRBD1. The CDR3 consists of 15 residues. V was clipped by 3 bases and J by 3 bases; unmatched bases: 7. Germline assignment: CDR1 MNHEY and CDR2 SMNVEV (reference sequence). The CDR3 sequence is CASSFYPGTDYGYTF. CDR3 sequence (DNA): TGTGCCAGCAGTTTTTACCCAGGGACAGACTATGGCTACACCTTC.

The genes are TRBV13 and TRBJ2-3, with 12 bases aligning to TRBD1. The CDR3 is made up of 16 amino acids. V was pared by 8 bases and J by 6 bases, with 12 bases of the junction left unmatched. Germline V gives CDR1 PRHDT, CDR2 FYEKMQ (reference sequence). The CDR3 sequence: CASGGWGTGGLDTQYF. The CDR3 nucleotides are TGTGCCAGCGGCGGGTGGGGGACAGGGGGCTTGGATACGCAGTATTTT. The variable domain in full, with the rest retrieved from reference TRBV13 and TRBJ2-3, is AAGVIQSPRHLIKEKRETATLKCYPIPRHDTVYWYQQGPGQDPQFLISFYEKMQSDKGSIPDRFSAQQFSDYHSELNMSSLELGDSALYFCASGGWGTGGLDTQYFGPGTRLTVL.

This sequence joins TRBV5-1 and TRBJ2-7, with 8 nucleotides matching TRBD1. Germline V gene lookup returns CDR1 SGHRS and CDR2 YFSETQ. The junction had 10 bases not matched to a gene; V was cut back by 5 bases and J by 3 bases. The CDR3 sequence is 15 residues long. CDR3: CASRPDRGPLYEQYF. The CDR3 DNA reads TGCGCCAGCAGACCTGACAGGGGACCTCTCTACGAGCAGTACTTC.